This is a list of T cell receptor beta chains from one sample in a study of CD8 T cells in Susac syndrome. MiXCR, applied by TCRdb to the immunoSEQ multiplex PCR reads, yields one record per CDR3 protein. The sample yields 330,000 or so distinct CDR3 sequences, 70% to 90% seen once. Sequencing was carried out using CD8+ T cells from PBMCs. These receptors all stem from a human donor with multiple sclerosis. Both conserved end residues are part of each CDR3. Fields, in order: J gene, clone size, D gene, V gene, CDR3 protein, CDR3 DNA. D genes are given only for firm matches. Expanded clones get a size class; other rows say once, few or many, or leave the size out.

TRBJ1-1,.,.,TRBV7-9,CASSQGMGTEAFF,TGTGCCAGCAGCCAGGGGATGGGAACTGAAGCTTTCTTT
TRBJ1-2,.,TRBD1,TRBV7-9,CASSLEVTGTMGYTF,TGTGCCAGCAGCTTAGAGGTGACAGGGACGATGGGCTACACCTTC
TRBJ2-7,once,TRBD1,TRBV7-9,CASRSDRDREQYF,TGTGCCAGCAGATCCGACAGGGACCGCGAGCAGTACTTC
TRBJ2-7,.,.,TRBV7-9,CARHLPAAGTSYEQYF,TGTGCCAGACACCTCCCCGCGGCGGGTACCTCCTACGAGCAGTACTTC
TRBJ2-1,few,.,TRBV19,CASSTGYSYNEQFF,TGTGCCAGTAGTACAGGTTACTCCTACAATGAGCAGTTCTTC
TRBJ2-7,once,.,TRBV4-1,CASSHRGRAVYEQYF,TGCGCCAGCAGCCATCGCGGCCGGGCCGTTTACGAGCAGTACTTC
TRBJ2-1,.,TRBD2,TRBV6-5,CASSYEGLADYNEQFF,TGTGCCAGCAGTTACGAAGGACTAGCTGACTACAATGAGCAGTTCTTC
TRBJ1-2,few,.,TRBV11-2,CASSLEGDGYGYTF,TGTGCCAGCAGCTTAGAAGGTGACGGCTATGGCTACACCTTC
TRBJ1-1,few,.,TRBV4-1,CASSQSFVNTEAFF,TGCGCCAGCAGCCAATCTTTCGTGAACACTGAAGCTTTCTTT
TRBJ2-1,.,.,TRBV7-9,CASSSASGYNEQFF,TGTGCCAGCAGCTCCGCATCGGGATACAATGAGCAGTTCTTC
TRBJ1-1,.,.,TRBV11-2,CASSLPKDSTRSYTEAFF,TGTGCCAGCAGCTTACCTAAGGATTCTACAAGGTCTTACACTGAAGCTTTCTTT
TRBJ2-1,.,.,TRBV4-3,CASSQDLAYEQFF,TGCGCCAGCAGCCAAGATTTAGCGTATGAGCAGTTCTTC
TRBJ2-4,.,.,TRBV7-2,CASSLKHEPLAKNIQYF,TGTGCCAGCAGCTTAAAACACGAGCCTCTAGCCAAAAACATTCAGTACTTC
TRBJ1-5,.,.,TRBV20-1,CSAPEGSNQPQHF,TGCAGTGCTCCCGAGGGGAGCAATCAGCCCCAGCATTTT
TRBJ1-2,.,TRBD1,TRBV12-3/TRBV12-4,CASRADRATSTNYGYTF,TGTGCCAGCAGGGCCGACAGGGCCACTTCGACTAACTATGGCTACACCTTC
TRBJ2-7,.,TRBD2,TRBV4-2,CASSQDPSGESSYEQYF,TGTGCCAGCAGCCAAGATCCTAGCGGGGAGTCCTCCTACGAGCAGTACTTC
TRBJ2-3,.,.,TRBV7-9,CASSPRDTDTQYF,TGTGCCAGCAGCCCGCGAGACACAGATACGCAGTATTTT
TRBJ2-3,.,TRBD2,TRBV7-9,CASSFELAGTDTQYF,TGTGCCAGCAGCTTTGAACTAGCGGGTACAGATACGCAGTATTTT
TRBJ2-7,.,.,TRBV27,CASGNYEQYF,TGTGCCAGCGGAAACTACGAGCAGTACTTC
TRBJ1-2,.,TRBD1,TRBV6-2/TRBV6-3,CASSYSNPGGTYGYTF,TGTGCCAGCAGTTACTCGAATCCAGGGGGCACCTATGGCTACACCTTC
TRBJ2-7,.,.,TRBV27,CASRTLGDLTYEQYF,TGTGCCAGCAGAACGCTGGGGGACCTGACCTACGAGCAGTACTTC
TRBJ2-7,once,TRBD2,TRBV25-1,CASSENSGRSSYEQYF,TGTGCCAGCAGTGAAAATAGCGGGAGGAGCTCCTACGAGCAGTACTTC
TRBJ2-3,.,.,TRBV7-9,CASSFREDTQYF,TGTGCCAGCAGCTTCCGGGAGGATACGCAGTATTTT
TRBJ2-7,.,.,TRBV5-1,CASSLTGTHTYEQYF,TGCGCCAGCAGCTTAACCGGGACACATACCTACGAGCAGTACTTC
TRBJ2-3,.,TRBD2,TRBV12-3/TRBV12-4,CASSTPPGTSGRVDTQYF,TGTGCCAGCAGTACCCCCCCCGGGACTAGCGGGAGGGTTGATACGCAGTATTTT